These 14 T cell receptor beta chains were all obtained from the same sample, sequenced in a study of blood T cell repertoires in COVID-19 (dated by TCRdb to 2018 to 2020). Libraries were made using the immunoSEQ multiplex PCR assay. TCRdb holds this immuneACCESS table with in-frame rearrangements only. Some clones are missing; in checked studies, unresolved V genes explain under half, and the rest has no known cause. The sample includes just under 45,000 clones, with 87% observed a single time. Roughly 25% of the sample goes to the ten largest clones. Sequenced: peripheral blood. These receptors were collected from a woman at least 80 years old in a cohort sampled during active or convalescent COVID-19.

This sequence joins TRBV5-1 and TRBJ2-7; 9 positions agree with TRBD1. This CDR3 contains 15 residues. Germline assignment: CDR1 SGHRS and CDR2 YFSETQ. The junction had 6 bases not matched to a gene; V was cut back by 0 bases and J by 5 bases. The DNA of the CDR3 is TGCGCCAGCAGCTTGGCCGGGGACAGGGCTAACGAGCAGTACTTC. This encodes CASSLAGDRANEQYF. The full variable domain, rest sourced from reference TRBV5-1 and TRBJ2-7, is KAGVTQTPRYLIKTRGQQVTLSCSPISGHRSVSWYQQTPGQGLQFLFEYFSETQRNKGNFPGRFSGRQFSNSRSEMNVSTLELGDSALYLCASSLAGDRANEQYFGPGTRLTVT.

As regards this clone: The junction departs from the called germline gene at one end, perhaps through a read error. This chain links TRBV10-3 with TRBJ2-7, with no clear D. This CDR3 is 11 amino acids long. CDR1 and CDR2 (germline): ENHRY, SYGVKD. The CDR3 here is CAISQSYEQYF. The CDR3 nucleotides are TGTGCCATCAGTCAGTCCTACGAGCAGTACTTC.

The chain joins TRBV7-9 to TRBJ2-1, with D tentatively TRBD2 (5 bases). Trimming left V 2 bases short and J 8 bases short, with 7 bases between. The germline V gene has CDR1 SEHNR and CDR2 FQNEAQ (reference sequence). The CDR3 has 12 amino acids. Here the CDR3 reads CASSLYGDEQFF. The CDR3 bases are TGTGCCAGCAGCTTATACGGGGATGAGCAGTTCTTC.

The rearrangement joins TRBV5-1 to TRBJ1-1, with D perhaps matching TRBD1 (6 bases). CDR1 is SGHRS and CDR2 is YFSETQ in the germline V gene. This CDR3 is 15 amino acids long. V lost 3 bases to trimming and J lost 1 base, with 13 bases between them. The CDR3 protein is CASSSGQRENTEAFF. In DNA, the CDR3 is TGCGCCAGCAGCTCCGGACAGAGAGAGAACACTGAAGCTTTCTTT.

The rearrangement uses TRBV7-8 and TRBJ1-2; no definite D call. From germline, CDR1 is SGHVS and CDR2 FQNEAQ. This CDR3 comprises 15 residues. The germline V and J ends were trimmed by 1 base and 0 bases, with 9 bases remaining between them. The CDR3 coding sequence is TGTGCCAGCAGCTTAGGGCCCTCAGCTAACTATGGCTACACCTTC. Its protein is CASSLGPSANYGYTF.

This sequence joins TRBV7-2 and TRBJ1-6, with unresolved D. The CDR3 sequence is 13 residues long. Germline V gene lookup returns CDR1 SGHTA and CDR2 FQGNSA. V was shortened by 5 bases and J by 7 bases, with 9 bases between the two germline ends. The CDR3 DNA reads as TGTGCCAGCAGCGGAGAGGCGAATTCACCCCTCCACTTT. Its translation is CASSGEANSPLHF.

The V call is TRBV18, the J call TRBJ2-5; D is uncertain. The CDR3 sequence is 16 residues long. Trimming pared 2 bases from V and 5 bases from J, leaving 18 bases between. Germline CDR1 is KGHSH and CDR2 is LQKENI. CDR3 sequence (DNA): TGTGCCAGCTCACCAAACCCAGGCAACCATGAGGAGACCCAGTACTTC. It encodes CASSPNPGNHEETQYF.

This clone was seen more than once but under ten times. CDR3 sequence reads: CASSLALGATDTQYF. The CDR3 nucleotides read TGTGCCAGCAGCTTAGCCCTGGGGGCAACAGATACGCAGTATTTT. This rearrangement joins TRBV7-8 to TRBJ2-3, with a possible D match to TRBD1 (6 bases). CDR3 length: 15 residues. V lost 0 bases and J 3 bases, leaving 10 bases between the germline ends. Germline CDR1 reads SGHVS; CDR2 reads FQNEAQ. Combining the CDR3 with reference TRBV7-8 and TRBJ2-3 gives the whole variable domain GAGVSQSPRYKVAKRGQDVALRCDPISGHVSLFWYQQALGQGPEFLTYFQNEAQLDKSGLPSDRFFAERPEGSVSTLKIQRTQQEDSAVYLCASSLALGATDTQYFGPGTRLTVL.

The CDR3 nucleotides are TGCGCCAGCAGCCCAGACCCAGGACTAGCGGGAGAGCAGTACTTC. Translated, it gives CASSPDPGLAGEQYF. The V and J genes are TRBV5-1 and TRBJ2-7; 12 bases fit TRBD2. The CDR3 totals 15 residues. CDR1 is SGHRS, CDR2 YFSETQ, per germline. J was trimmed by 7 bases and V by 4 bases; bases with no gene match: 9. Supplemented by reference TRBV5-1 and TRBJ2-7, the full variable domain reads KAGVTQTPRYLIKTRGQQVTLSCSPISGHRSVSWYQQTPGQGLQFLFEYFSETQRNKGNFPGRFSGRQFSNSRSEMNVSTLELGDSALYLCASSPDPGLAGEQYFGPGTRLTVT.

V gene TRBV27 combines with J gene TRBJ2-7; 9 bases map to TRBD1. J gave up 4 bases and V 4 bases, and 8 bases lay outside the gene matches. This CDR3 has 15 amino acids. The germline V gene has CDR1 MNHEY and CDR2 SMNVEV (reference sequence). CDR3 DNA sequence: TGTGCCAGCAGTTCCGAACAGGGGGCCCTATACGAGCAGTACTTC. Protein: CASSSEQGALYEQYF.

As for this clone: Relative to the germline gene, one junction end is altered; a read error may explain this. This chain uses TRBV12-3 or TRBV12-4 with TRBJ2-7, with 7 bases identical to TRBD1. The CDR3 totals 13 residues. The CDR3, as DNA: TGTGCCAGCAGCCCCAACGAAGGACAGGTGGCGTCTTTC. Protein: CASSPNEGQVASF.

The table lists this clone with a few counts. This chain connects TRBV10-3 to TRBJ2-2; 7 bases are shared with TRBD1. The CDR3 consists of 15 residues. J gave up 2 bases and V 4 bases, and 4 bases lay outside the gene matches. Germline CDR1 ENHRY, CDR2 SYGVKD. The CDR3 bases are TGTGCCATCAGTGCAGGGACAGCAAACACCGGGGAGCTGTTTTTT. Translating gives CAISAGTANTGELFF.

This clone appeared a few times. CDR3 in amino acids: CASTERGGTRGNTIYF. The CDR3, as DNA: TGTGCCAGCACCGAACGGGGAGGAACTAGGGGAAACACCATATATTTT. The chain employs TRBV7-8 and TRBJ1-3; D is undetermined. Germline lookup yields CDR1 SGHVS and CDR2 FQNEAQ. Trimming left V 7 bases short and J 4 bases short, with 20 bases between. The CDR3 has 16 residues.

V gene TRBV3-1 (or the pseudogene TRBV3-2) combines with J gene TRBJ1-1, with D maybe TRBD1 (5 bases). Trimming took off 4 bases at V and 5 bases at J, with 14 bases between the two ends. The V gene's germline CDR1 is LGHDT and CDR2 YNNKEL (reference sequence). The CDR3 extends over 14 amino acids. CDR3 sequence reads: CASSPAEEGTEAFF. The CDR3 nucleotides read TGTGCCAGCAGCCCCGCCGAGGAGGGGACTGAAGCTTTCTTT.